This T cell receptor beta chain was sequenced during a study of blood T cell repertoires in COVID-19. Study-level information: Sites in the United States, Italy and Spain provided acute and convalescent COVID-19 samples. The cDNA or gDNA used as material had been derived from T cells, B-cell-depleted T cells, or PBMCs.

This clone was observed at least ten times. In the original processing: Estimated nucleated cell counts came from reference gene primer amplification. Data came from immunoSEQ multiplex PCR; TCRdb stores just in-frame clones and leaves some out. D and trimming were read from the DNA, whereas the V and J calls and clone size are those reported in that table. The repertoire includes roughly 170,000 clones, nearly 80% of them detected once, and about 28% sits in the top ten. The V gene lost 3 bases and the J gene lost 7 bases, with 12 bases spanning the gap. The CDR3 sequence is 13 residues long. CDR1 SGHTA and CDR2 FQGNSA come from the germline V gene.

The receptor was derived from a woman between 65 and 79 years old with acute or convalescent COVID-19. Sample: peripheral blood. The rearrangement joins TRBV7-2 to TRBJ2-5, with D perhaps matching TRBD2 (6 bases). The CDR3 DNA follows: TGTGCCAGCAGCTTCGGGGGAGACGGGACCCAGTACTTC. Translating gives CASSFGGDGTQYF. Looking up the rest from reference TRBV7-2 and TRBJ2-5 gives the full variable domain: GAGVSQSPSNKVTEKGKDVELRCDPISGHTALYWYRQSLGQGLEFLIYFQGNSAPDKSGLPSDRFSAERTGGSVSTLTIQRTQQEDSAVYLCASSFGGDGTQYFGPGTRLLVL.